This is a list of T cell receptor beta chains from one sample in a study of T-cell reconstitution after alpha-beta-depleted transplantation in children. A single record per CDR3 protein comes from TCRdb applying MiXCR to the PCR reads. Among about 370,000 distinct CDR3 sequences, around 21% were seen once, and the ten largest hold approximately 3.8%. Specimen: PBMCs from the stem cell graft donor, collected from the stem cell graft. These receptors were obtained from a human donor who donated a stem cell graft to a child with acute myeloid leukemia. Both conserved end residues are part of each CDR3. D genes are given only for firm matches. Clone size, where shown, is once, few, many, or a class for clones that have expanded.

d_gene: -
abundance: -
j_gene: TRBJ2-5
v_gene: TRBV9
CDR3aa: CASSVDDGTQYF
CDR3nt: TGTGCCAGCAGCGTAGATGATGGGACCCAGTACTTC

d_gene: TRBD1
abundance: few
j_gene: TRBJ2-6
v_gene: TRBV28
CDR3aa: CASLDREYSGANVLTF
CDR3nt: TGTGCCAGCCTAGACAGGGAATACTCTGGGGCCAACGTCCTGACTTTC

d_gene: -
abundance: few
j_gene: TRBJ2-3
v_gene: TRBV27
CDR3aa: CASSLYAGGGTDTQYF
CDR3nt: TGTGCCAGCAGTTTATACGCAGGCGGGGGCACAGATACGCAGTATTTT

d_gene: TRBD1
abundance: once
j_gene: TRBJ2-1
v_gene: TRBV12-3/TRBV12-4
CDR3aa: CASSLSGTGIHEQFF
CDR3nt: TGTGCCAGCAGTTTATCCGGGACAGGTATACATGAGCAGTTCTTC

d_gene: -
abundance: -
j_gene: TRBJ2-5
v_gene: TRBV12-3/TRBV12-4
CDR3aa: CASSLALETQYF
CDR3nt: TGTGCCAGCAGTTTAGCGCTAGAGACCCAGTACTTC

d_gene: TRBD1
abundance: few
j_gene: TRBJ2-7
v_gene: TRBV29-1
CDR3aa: CSGGQGSYEQYF
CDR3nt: TGCAGCGGGGGACAGGGTTCCTACGAGCAGTACTTC

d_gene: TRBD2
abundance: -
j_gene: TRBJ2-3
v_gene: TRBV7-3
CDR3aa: CASSREGRSDTQYF
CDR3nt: TGTGCCAGCAGCCGGGAGGGAAGGTCAGATACGCAGTATTTT

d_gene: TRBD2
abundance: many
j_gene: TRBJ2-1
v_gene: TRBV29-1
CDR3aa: CSVVTSGSSYNEQFF
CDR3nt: TGCAGCGTTGTGACTAGCGGGAGCTCCTACAATGAGCAGTTCTTC

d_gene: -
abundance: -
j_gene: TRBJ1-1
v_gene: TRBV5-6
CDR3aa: CASSSAMTVNTEAFF
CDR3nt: TGTGCCAGCAGCTCCGCAATGACAGTGAATACTGAAGCTTTCTTT

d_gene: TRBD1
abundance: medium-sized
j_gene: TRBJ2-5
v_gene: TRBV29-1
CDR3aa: CSVEDQGVETQYF
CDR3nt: TGCAGCGTTGAAGATCAGGGGGTGGAGACCCAGTACTTC

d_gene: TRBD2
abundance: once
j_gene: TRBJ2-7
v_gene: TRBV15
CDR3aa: CATSRGGIGTSDEQYF
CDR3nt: TGTGCCACCAGCAGAGGAGGGATTGGGACTAGCGACGAGCAGTACTTC

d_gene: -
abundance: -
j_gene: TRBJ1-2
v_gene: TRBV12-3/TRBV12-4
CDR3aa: CATMTRTGYTF
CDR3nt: TGTGCCACCATGACACGCACCGGCTACACCTTC

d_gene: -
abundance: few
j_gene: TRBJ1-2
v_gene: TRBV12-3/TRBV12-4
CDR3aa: CASSFRKRTENYGYTF
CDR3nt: TGTGCCAGCAGTTTCCGTAAACGGACAGAGAACTATGGCTACACCTTC

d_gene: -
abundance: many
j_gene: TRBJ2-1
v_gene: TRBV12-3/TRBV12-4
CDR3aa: CASSSQGLSSYNEQFF
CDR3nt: TGTGCCAGCAGTAGCCAAGGACTGAGCTCCTACAATGAGCAGTTCTTC

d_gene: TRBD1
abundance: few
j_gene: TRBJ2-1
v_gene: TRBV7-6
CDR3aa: CASSLVLPQGAMYNEQFF
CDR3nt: TGTGCCAGCAGCTTAGTGTTACCACAGGGGGCCATGTACAATGAGCAGTTCTTC

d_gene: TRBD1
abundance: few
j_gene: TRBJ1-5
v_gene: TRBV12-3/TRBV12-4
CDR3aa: CASSSDRHQPQHF
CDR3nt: TGTGCCAGCAGTTCGGACAGGCACCAGCCCCAGCATTTT

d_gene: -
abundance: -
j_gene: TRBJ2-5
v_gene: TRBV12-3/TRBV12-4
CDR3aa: CASSPPRAQETQYF
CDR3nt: TGTGCCAGCAGTCCCCCGAGGGCTCAAGAGACCCAGTACTTC

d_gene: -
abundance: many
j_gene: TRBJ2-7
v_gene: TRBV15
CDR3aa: CATSRGTLSYEQYF
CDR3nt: TGTGCCACCAGCAGAGGGACACTCTCCTACGAGCAGTACTTC

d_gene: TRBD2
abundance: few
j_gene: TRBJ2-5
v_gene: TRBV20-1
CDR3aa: CSAREGLAVFGETQYF
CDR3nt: TGCAGTGCTAGAGAAGGACTAGCCGTCTTCGGAGAGACCCAGTACTTC

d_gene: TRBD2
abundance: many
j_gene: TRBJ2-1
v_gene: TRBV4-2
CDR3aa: CASSQDWGTSGSSRYNEQFF
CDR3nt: TGTGCCAGCAGCCAAGATTGGGGGACTAGCGGGAGTTCGAGGTACAATGAGCAGTTCTTC

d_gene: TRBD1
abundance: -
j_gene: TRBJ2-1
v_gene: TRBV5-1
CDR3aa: CASRSTGGHDEQFF
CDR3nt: TGCGCCAGCAGGTCTACAGGGGGGCACGATGAGCAGTTCTTC

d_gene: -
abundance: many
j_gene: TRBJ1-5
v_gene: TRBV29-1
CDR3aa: CSARGYNQPQHF
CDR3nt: TGCAGCGCAAGGGGATACAATCAGCCCCAGCATTTT

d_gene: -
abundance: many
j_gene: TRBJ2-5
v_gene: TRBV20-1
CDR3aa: CSAPRAVRTIGMETQYF
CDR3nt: TGCAGTGCCCCACGAGCAGTAAGGACAATTGGGATGGAGACCCAGTACTTC

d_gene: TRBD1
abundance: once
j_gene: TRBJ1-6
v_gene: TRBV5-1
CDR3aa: CASSYDRGGNSPLHF
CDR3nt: TGCGCCAGCAGCTACGACAGGGGGGGTAATTCACCCCTCCACTTT

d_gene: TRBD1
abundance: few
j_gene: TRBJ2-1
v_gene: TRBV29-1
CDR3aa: CSVEETGGGNEQFF
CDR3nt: TGCAGCGTTGAAGAGACAGGGGGGGGCAATGAGCAGTTCTTC

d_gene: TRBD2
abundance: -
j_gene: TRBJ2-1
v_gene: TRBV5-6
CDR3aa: CASSSLALGGLAGYNEQFF
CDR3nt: TGTGCCAGCAGCTCACTGGCTTTGGGGGGACTAGCGGGCTACAATGAGCAGTTCTTC

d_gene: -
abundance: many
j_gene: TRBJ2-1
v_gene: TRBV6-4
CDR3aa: CASSDTYVGEQFF
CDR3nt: TGTGCCAGCAGTGACACGTACGTGGGTGAGCAGTTCTTC

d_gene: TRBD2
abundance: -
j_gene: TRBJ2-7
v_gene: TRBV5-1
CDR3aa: CASSLGQREGYEQYF
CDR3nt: TGCGCCAGCAGCTTGGGGCAGCGGGAGGGCTACGAGCAGTACTTC

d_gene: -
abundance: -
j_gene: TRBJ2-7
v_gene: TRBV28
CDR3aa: CASSPHGQGEQYF
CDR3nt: TGTGCCAGCAGCCCTCATGGACAAGGGGAGCAGTACTTC

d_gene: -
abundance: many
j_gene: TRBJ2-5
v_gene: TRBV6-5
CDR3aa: CASSYYGNQETQYF
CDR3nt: TGTGCCAGCAGTTACTATGGCAACCAAGAGACCCAGTACTTC

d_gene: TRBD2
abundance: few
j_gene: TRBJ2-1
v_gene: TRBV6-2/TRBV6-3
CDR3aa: CASSASGRGEQFF
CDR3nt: TGTGCCAGCAGCGCTAGCGGGAGGGGTGAGCAGTTCTTC

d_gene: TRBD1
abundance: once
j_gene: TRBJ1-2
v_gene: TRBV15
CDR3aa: CATSNDRGNYGYTF
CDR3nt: TGTGCCACCAGCAACGACAGGGGAAACTATGGCTACACCTTC

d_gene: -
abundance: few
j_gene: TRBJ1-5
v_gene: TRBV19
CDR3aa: CASGVTAYGQHF
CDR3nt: TGTGCCAGTGGGGTGACAGCTTACGGCCAGCATTTT

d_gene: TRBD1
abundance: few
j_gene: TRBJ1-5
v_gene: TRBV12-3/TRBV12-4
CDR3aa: CASTQTGAFSNQPQHF
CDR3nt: TGTGCCAGCACCCAGACAGGGGCTTTCAGCAATCAGCCCCAGCATTTT

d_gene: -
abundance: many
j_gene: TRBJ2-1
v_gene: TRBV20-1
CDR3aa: CSAPVMGGYNEQFF
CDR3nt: TGCAGTGCCCCGGTTATGGGCGGATACAATGAGCAGTTCTTC

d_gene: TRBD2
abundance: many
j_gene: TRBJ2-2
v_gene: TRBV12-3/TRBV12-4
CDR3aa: CASSFPSGSGTGELFF
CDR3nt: TGTGCCAGCAGTTTTCCTAGCGGGAGCGGTACCGGGGAGCTGTTTTTT

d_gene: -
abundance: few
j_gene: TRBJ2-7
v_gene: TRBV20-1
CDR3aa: CSARGWGPSYEQYF
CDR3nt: TGCAGTGCTAGAGGGTGGGGCCCCTCCTACGAGCAGTACTTC

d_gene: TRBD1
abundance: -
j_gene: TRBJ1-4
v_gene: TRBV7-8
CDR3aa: CASSLRDRSNEKLFF
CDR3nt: TGTGCCAGCAGCTTAAGGGACAGGAGCAATGAAAAACTGTTTTTT

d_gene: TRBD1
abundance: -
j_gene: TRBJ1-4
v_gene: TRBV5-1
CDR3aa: CASRPDRGKEKLFF
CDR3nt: TGCGCCAGCAGACCCGACAGGGGCAAGGAAAAACTGTTTTTT

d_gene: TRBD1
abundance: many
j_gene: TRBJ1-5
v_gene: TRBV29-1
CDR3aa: CSVESGQDDQPQHF
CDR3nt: TGCAGCGTTGAGTCGGGACAGGACGATCAGCCCCAGCATTTT

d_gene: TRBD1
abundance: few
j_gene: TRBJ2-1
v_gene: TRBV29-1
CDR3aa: CSVEGQGAEQFF
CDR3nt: TGCAGCGTTGAAGGACAGGGGGCTGAGCAGTTCTTC

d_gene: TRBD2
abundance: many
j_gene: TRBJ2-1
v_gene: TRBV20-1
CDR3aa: CSAREASGSFYEQFF
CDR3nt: TGCAGTGCTAGAGAGGCTAGCGGGAGTTTCTATGAGCAGTTCTTC

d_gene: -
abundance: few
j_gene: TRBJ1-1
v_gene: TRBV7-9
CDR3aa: CASSRWGTEAFF
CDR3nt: TGTGCCAGCAGCCGTTGGGGGACTGAAGCTTTCTTT

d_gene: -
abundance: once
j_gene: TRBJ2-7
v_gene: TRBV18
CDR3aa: CASSPLDLDHEQYF
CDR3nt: TGTGCCAGCTCACCTCTCGACCTGGACCACGAGCAGTACTTC

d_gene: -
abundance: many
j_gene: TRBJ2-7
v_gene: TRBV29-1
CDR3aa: CSVWKNSYEQYF
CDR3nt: TGCAGCGTTTGGAAGAACTCCTACGAGCAGTACTTC

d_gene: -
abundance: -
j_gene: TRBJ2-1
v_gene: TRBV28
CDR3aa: CASKNIGVIPYNEQFF
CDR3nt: TGTGCCAGCAAAAATATAGGGGTCATTCCCTACAATGAGCAGTTCTTC

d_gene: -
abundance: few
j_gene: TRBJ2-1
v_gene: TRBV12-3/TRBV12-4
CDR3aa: CASSSLTKARSEQFF
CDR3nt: TGTGCCAGCAGCAGTTTGACAAAAGCCCGTAGTGAGCAGTTCTTC

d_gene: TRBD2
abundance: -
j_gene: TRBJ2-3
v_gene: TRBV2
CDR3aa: CASSGTSGDTQYF
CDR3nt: TGTGCCAGCAGTGGGACTAGCGGCGATACGCAGTATTTT

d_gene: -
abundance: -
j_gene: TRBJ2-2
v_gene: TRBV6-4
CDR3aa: CASSPGSAKKGTGELFF
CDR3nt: TGTGCCAGCAGTCCGGGTAGCGCAAAAAAAGGCACCGGGGAGCTGTTTTTT